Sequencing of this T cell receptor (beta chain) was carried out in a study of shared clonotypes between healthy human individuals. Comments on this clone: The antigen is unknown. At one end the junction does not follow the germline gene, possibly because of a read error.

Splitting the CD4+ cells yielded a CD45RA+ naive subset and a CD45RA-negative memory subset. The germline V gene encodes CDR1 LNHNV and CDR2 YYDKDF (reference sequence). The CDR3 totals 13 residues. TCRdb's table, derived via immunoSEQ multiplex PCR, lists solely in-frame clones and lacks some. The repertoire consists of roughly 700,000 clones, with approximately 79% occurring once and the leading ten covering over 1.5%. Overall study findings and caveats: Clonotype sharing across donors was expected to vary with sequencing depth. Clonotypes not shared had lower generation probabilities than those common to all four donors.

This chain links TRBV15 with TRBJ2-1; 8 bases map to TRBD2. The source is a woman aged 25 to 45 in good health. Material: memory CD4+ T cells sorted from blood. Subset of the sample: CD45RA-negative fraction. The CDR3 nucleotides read TGTGCCACCAGCCCAAATCCCGGGACTAGATCGATCTTC. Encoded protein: CATSPNPGTRSIF.